What follows are 9 T cell receptor beta chains derived from one specimen sequenced in a study of OX40 agonist ivuxolimab in advanced cancers. The data were produced by immunoSEQ multiplex PCR, yet TCRdb's version contains in-frame clones alone and is incomplete. The profile shows 90,000 to 100,000 clones, 80% to 90% of them singletons. The sample in question was CD4+ or CD8+ T cells sorted from blood, obtained in a trial of the OX40 agonist ivuxolimab. These receptors originate from an adult with an advanced solid tumor such as melanoma, head and neck, liver or kidney cancer.

J is TRBJ1-2 and V is TRBV6-1, with D perhaps matching TRBD1 (6 bases). Germline V gene sequence: CDR1 MNHNS, CDR2 SASEGT. V lost 3 bases and J 5 bases, leaving 13 bases between the germline ends. The CDR3 totals 14 residues. The CDR3 nucleotides are TGTGCCAGCAGTGACCTCGGGACACTTTATGGCTACACCTTC. This gives the protein CASSDLGTLYGYTF.

The CDR3 sequence: CASSLGVSERTDTQYF. The CDR3 DNA reads TGTGCCAGCAGCTTAGGGGTTAGTGAGAGGACAGATACGCAGTATTTT. The chain combines TRBV7-2 with TRBJ2-3; no reliable D call. V was pared by 1 base and J by 3 bases, with 14 bases between. The CDR3 is 16 residues long. The germline gives CDR1 SGHTA, CDR2 FQGNSA.

This clone is medium-sized in the sample. The chain recombines TRBV30 with TRBJ2-7; 11 bases match TRBD2. Trimming took 4 bases from V and 8 from J; bases not matched to a gene: 10. This CDR3 is built from 14 residues. Germline loops: CDR1 GTSNPN, CDR2 SVGIG (reference sequence). In DNA, the CDR3 is TGTGCCTGGACCCGGCTAGCGGGGGGAGTCCAGCAGTACTTC. Its protein is CAWTRLAGGVQQYF.

V and J are TRBV28 and TRBJ2-1; D not certain. V was cut by 6 bases and J by 8 bases, with 11 bases left in between. Looked up from germline, CDR1 is MDHEN and CDR2 is SYDVKM. The CDR3 extends over 12 amino acids. The CDR3 DNA follows: TGTGCCAGCAGCAAGAGTGGGTATGAGCAGTTCTTC. This translates into CASSKSGYEQFF.

This chain uses TRBV7-9 with TRBJ1-2; TRBD1 matches at 9 bases. This CDR3 region has 13 residues. The germline V gene has CDR1 SEHNR and CDR2 FQNEAQ (reference sequence). The trim removed 5 bases at V and 8 bases at J, leaving 6 bases unmatched. CDR3 coding DNA: TGTGCCAGCAGCCCACAGGGGGCTGAGGGCTACACCTTC. Amino acids: CASSPQGAEGYTF.

The chain is built from TRBV5-1 and TRBJ2-7; weak D call: TRBD1 (5 bases). CDR3 length equals 16 residues. V gave up 4 bases and J gave up 5 bases, with 22 bases separating them. Per germline, CDR1 SGHRS and CDR2 YFSETQ. The CDR3 sequence: CASSPQAGLKINEQYF. CDR3 coding DNA: TGCGCCAGCAGCCCGCAAGCAGGGCTGAAGATCAACGAGCAGTACTTC.

The chain employs TRBV6-1 and TRBJ2-3; TRBD1 matches at 7 bases. There are 13 residues in the CDR3. Germline trimming cut 2 bases from V and 6 bases from J; bases unmatched to any gene: 2. Germline lookup yields CDR1 MNHNS and CDR2 SASEGT. CDR3 in DNA: TGTGCCAGCAGTGAACAGGGGGAGGATACGCAGTATTTT. Its protein is CASSEQGEDTQYF.

The V call is TRBV4-3, the J call TRBJ1-2, with D maybe TRBD1 (6 bases). V lost 0 bases and J lost 5, with 16 bases in between. CDR1 LGHNA and CDR2 YSLEER come from the germline V gene. The CDR3 is 16 residues long. The CDR3 loop reads CASSQDQTGGAYGYTF. Written as DNA, the CDR3 is TGCGCCAGCAGCCAAGATCAAACGGGGGGGGCGTATGGCTACACCTTC.

The rearrangement joins TRBV19 to TRBJ1-1; 12 positions agree with TRBD1. The junction had 5 bases not matched to a gene; V was cut back by 5 bases and J by 4 bases. The CDR3 has 15 amino acids. Germline V lookup: CDR1 LNHDA, CDR2 SQIVND (reference sequence). CDR3 bases: TGTGCCAGTAGTGCGGGACAGGGGGCGAGCACTGAAGCTTTCTTT. Translating it yields CASSAGQGASTEAFF.